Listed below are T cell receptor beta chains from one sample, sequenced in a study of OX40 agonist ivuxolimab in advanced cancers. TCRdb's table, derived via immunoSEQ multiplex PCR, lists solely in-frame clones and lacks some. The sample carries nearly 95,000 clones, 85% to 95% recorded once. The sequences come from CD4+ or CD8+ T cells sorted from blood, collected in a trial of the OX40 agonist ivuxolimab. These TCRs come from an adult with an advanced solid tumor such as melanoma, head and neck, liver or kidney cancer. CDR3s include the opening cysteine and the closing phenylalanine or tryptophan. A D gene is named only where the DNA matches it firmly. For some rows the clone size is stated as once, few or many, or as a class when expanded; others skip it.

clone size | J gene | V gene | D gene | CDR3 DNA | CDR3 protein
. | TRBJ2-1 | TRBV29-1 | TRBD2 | TGCAGCGTTGTATTAACTAGCGGAGAGGGATGGAATGAGCAGTTCTTC | CSVVLTSGEGWNEQFF
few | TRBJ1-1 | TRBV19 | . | TGTGCCACGAGGTGGGGGGACACTGAAGCTTTCTTT | CATRWGDTEAFF
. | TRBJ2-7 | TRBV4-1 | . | TGCGCCAGCAGCCAGGGACCAAGCTCCTACGAGCAGTACTTC | CASSQGPSSYEQYF
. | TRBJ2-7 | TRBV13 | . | TGTGCCAGCAGCTTAGGAGGGTCCTACGAGCAGTACTTC | CASSLGGSYEQYF
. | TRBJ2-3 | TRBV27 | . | TGTGCCAGCATCCCCTCCGGACCGGTCAACACAGATACGCAGTATTTT | CASIPSGPVNTDTQYF
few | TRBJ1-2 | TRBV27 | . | TGTGCCAGCAGTTTAAAGGCAGGGACCTATGGCTACACCTTC | CASSLKAGTYGYTF
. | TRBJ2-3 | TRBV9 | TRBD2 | TGTGCCAGCAGCCCGAGCGGGGGAAGCACAGATACGCAGTATTTT | CASSPSGGSTDTQYF
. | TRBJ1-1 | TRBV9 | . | TGTGCCAGCAGCGTAGTTGGGGGGGACCCTGAAGCTTTCTTT | CASSVVGGDPEAFF
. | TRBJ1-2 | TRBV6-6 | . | TGTGCCAGCAGTTACTCGGGGGGAGGGAATGGCTACACCTTC | CASSYSGGGNGYTF
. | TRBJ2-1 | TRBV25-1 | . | TGTGCCAGCAGCCCCTCGGGTATTGAGCAGTTCTTC | CASSPSGIEQFF
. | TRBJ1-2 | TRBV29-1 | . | TGCAGCGTTGAAGAAGGGACCGATAGGAGGTATGGCTACACCTTC | CSVEEGTDRRYGYTF
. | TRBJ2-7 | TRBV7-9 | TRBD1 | TGTGCCAGCATCCTGACAGGGGGAGAGGAGCAGTACTTC | CASILTGGEEQYF
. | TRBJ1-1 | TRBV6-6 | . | TGTGCCAGCAGTTACTCTTCCTACCTATACACTGAAGCTTTCTTT | CASSYSSYLYTEAFF
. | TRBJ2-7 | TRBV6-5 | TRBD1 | TGTGCCAGCAGTTACCTGGGACAGGGTTACGAGCAGTACTTC | CASSYLGQGYEQYF
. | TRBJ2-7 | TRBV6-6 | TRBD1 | TGTGCCAGCAGTTACTTGGACAGGGGTTGGGACGAGCAGTACTTC | CASSYLDRGWDEQYF
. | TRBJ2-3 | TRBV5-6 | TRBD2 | TGTGCCAGCAGCCCGGGAGGGCCGACTAGCACAGATACGCAGTATTTT | CASSPGGPTSTDTQYF
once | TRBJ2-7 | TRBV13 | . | TGTGCCAGCAGCTTAGGCCGGGGCGAGCAGTACTTC | CASSLGRGEQYF